Following are 27 T cell receptor beta chains from one sample sequenced in a study of T cells in lung cancer brain metastases. Sequenced by immunoSEQ multiplex PCR; TCRdb stores in-frame clones only, minus some. The table records a few thousand clones, 90% of them present only once. The sample was tumor tissue from the primary lung tumor. Receptors were obtained from a man aged 65-85 years with non-small cell lung cancer.

The genes are TRBV28 and TRBJ2-7; a possible D gene is TRBD2 (5 bases). The CDR3 is 15 residues long. The V gene lost 4 bases and the J gene lost 0 bases, with 13 bases spanning the gap. The germline V gene encodes CDR1 MDHEN and CDR2 SYDVKM. The CDR3 DNA reads as TGTGCCAGCAGTTCAGCGGCCTCATACTCCTACGAGCAGTACTTC. Encoded protein: CASSSAASYSYEQYF.

The V gene is TRBV4-2, the J gene TRBJ2-2; 9 bases are a match to TRBD2. The length of the CDR3 is 17 residues. Looked up from germline, CDR1 is LGHNA and CDR2 is YNFKEQ. J lost 5 bases, V lost 1 base, and 8 bases had no gene match. CDR3 sequence reads: CASSQAGVLAGTGELFF. In nucleotides, the CDR3 is TGTGCCAGCAGCCAAGCAGGGGTGCTAGCGGGGACCGGGGAGCTGTTTTTT.

The chain uses TRBV4-3 and TRBJ2-5; D is possibly TRBD2 (5 bases). V lost 0 bases, J lost 5 bases, and 10 bases lay in between. This CDR3 is 14 amino acids long. Germline-derived CDR1 and CDR2 are LGHNA and YSLEER. CDR3 protein: CASSQEPSGETQYF. Written as DNA, the CDR3 is TGCGCCAGCAGCCAAGAGCCATCGGGGGAGACCCAGTACTTC.

V is TRBV30 and J is TRBJ1-1, with TRBD1 identical over 7 bases. Germline lookup yields CDR1 GTSNPN and CDR2 SVGIG (reference sequence). The CDR3 contains 16 residues. V lost 1 base, J lost 1 base, and 9 bases stayed unmatched. The CDR3 is CAWSGGIQGQNTEAFF. CDR3 nucleotide sequence: TGTGCCTGGAGTGGGGGGATACAGGGGCAGAACACTGAAGCTTTCTTT.

The chain carries TRBV6-5 and TRBJ1-2; tentative D call: TRBD1 (6 bases). The CDR3 runs to 12 residues. The V and J ends lost 7 bases and 2 bases respectively, with 8 bases between them. The germline gives CDR1 MNHEY, CDR2 SVGAGI. CDR3 residues: CASKGGNYGYTF. The CDR3 DNA reads TGTGCCAGCAAGGGGGGGAACTATGGCTACACCTTC.

V usage is TRBV5-4 and J usage is TRBJ1-1; D may be TRBD1 (5 bases). The V end lost 3 bases, the J end lost 3 bases, and 27 bases lay between the germline ends. The germline gives CDR1 SGHNT, CDR2 YYREEE (reference sequence). The CDR3 consists of 19 residues. CDR3 bases: TGTGCCAGCAGCTCCTTGGTGTTCCGAGGGACTCTTCCCGACACTGAAGCTTTCTTT. This codes for CASSSLVFRGTLPDTEAFF.

The genes are TRBV6-1 and TRBJ2-4; tentatively, D is TRBD2 (6 bases). Germline CDR1 and CDR2: MNHNS and SASEGT. Trimming shortened V by 6 bases and J by 2 bases, and 14 bases separated the two germline ends. The CDR3 spans 15 residues. The CDR3 region is CASRPREVTKNIQYF. The CDR3 coding sequence is TGTGCCAGCAGACCCAGGGAGGTGACCAAAAACATTCAGTACTTC.

V gene TRBV21-1 combines with J gene TRBJ1-1. TRBV21-1 represents a pseudogene. This CDR3 is built from 14 residues. CDR3 sequence reads: CASSFGGGDTEAFF. CDR3 bases: TGTGCCAGCAGCTTTGGTGGTGGGGACACTGAAGCTTTCTTT.

This sequence joins TRBV4-1 and TRBJ2-1; D call uncertain. Germline CDR1 and CDR2: MGHRA and YSYEKL. The CDR3 is 16 amino acids. V was clipped by 3 bases and J by 0 bases, with 12 bases between them. The CDR3 here is CASSHMDLISYNEQFF. CDR3 bases: TGCGCCAGCAGCCACATGGACCTTATCTCCTACAATGAGCAGTTCTTC.

This chain links TRBV30 with TRBJ1-1; 8 nucleotides match TRBD1. Looked up from germline, CDR1 is GTSNPN and CDR2 is SVGIG (reference sequence). This CDR3 has 19 amino acids. The ends lost 0 bases at V and 2 bases at J; junction bases unmatched: 17. CDR3 sequence reads: CAWSVITNLGQDPNTEAFF. The DNA for the CDR3 is TGTGCCTGGAGTGTAATCACGAACCTGGGACAGGATCCAAACACTGAAGCTTTCTTT.

The gene calls are TRBV29-1 and TRBJ2-6; 9 bases line up with TRBD1. Looked up from germline, CDR1 is SQVTM and CDR2 is ANQGSEA. CDR3 length equals 17 residues. The junction had 11 bases not matched to a gene; V was cut back by 7 bases and J by 1 base. The CDR3 sequence is CSAISGTGRSGANVLTF. The CDR3 DNA follows: TGCAGCGCCATATCCGGGACAGGGCGATCTGGGGCCAACGTCCTGACTTTC.

The chain combines TRBV27 with TRBJ2-4; the D gene is possibly TRBD1 (6 bases). This CDR3 contains 16 residues. Trimming took off 5 bases at V and 0 bases at J, with 14 bases between the two ends. Germline assignment: CDR1 MNHEY and CDR2 SMNVEV (reference sequence). The DNA of the CDR3 is TGTGCCAGCAGTGGAAACAACAGGGCAGCCAAAAACATTCAGTACTTC. It codes for CASSGNNRAAKNIQYF.

The chain couples TRBV7-3 to TRBJ2-7; TRBD1 is a possible D gene (6 bases). The CDR3 runs 13 residues. Deletions cut 5 bases from V and 3 bases from J, with 11 bases between. Germline V CDR1 and CDR2: SGHTA, FQGTGA. CDR3 DNA: TGTGCCAGCAGCGTAGAAGGGGGCTACGAGCAGTACTTC. The encoded protein is CASSVEGGYEQYF.

As for this clone: The junction departs from germline at one end; a sequencing error may be responsible. The chain is built from TRBV18 and TRBJ2-3, with D tentatively TRBD1 (5 bases). Germline assignment: CDR1 KGHSH and CDR2 LQKENI. This CDR3 is built from 15 residues. CDR3 amino acids: CASSKRQTDTDTQYF. CDR3 sequence (DNA): TGTGCTAGCTCAAAGAGACAGACAGACACAGATACGCAGTATTTT. The variable domain in full, with the rest retrieved from reference TRBV18 and TRBJ2-3, is NAGVMQNPRHLVRRRGQEARLRCSPMKGHSHVYWYRQLPEEGLKFMVYLQKENIIDESGMPKERFSAEFPKEGPSILRIQQVVRGDSAAYFCASSKRQTDTDTQYFGPGTRLTVL.

This clone was detected once. The chain employs TRBV30 and TRBJ2-6; D is possibly TRBD1 (6 bases). The germline V and J ends were trimmed by 3 bases and 4 bases, with 10 bases remaining between them. CDR3 length: 14 residues. Germline-derived CDR1 and CDR2 are GTSNPN and SVGIG (reference sequence). The CDR3 DNA reads as TGTGCCTGGAGCCAGGGGATCGGGGCCAACGTCCTGACTTTC. Translated, it gives CAWSQGIGANVLTF.

V gene TRBV2 combines with J gene TRBJ1-1; tentatively, D is TRBD1 (5 bases). The CDR3 loop spans 13 amino acids. Trimming took off 6 bases at V and 1 base at J, with 9 bases between the two ends. The germline CDR1 and CDR2 sequences are SNHLY and FYNNEI. The CDR3 spells CASRADRNTEAFF. In DNA form, the CDR3 reads TGTGCCAGCAGGGCCGACAGGAACACTGAAGCTTTCTTT.

V and J are TRBV6-4 and TRBJ2-1; 8 bases align to TRBD2. Germline CDR1 MRHNA, CDR2 SNTAGT. V was clipped by 10 bases and J by 0 bases; unmatched bases: 11. This CDR3 is built from 16 residues. CDR3 region: CATTYFTSGSYNEQFF. The CDR3 DNA reads TGTGCCACCACTTACTTTACTAGCGGCTCCTACAATGAGCAGTTCTTC.

This sequence joins TRBV18 and TRBJ2-3; D remains ambiguous. Germline CDR1 KGHSH, CDR2 LQKENI. The CDR3 sequence is 14 residues long. V gave up 1 base and J gave up 4 bases, with 9 bases separating them. The CDR3 coding sequence is TGTGCCAGCTCACCACTAGGGTACGCAGATACGCAGTATTTT. This sequence encodes CASSPLGYADTQYF.

The chain uses TRBV12-5 and TRBJ2-7; D may match TRBD1 or TRBD2 (6 bases each). Trimming took 6 bases from V and 5 from J, leaving 17 bases between them. CDR3 length: 14 residues. The germline gives CDR1 LGHNT, CDR2 FRNRAP. The CDR3: CASGQPNREDEQYF. The CDR3 coding sequence is TGTGCTAGTGGCCAACCCAACAGGGAGGACGAGCAGTACTTC.

This chain connects TRBV27 to TRBJ2-3; TRBD2 matches 13 bases. V lost 6 bases, J lost 7 bases, and 4 bases stayed unmatched. The CDR3 is 14 residues long. The germline V gene encodes CDR1 MNHEY and CDR2 SMNVEV (reference sequence). The CDR3 here is CASSRLAGGNTQYF. The CDR3 DNA is TGTGCCAGCAGCCGACTAGCGGGGGGAAATACGCAGTATTTT.

The chain links TRBV2 to TRBJ2-7; TRBD1 agrees at 9 bases. The CDR3 sequence is 13 residues long. V was clipped by 7 bases and J by 3 bases; unmatched bases: 4. Per the germline V gene, CDR1 is SNHLY and CDR2 is FYNNEI. In DNA, the CDR3 is TGTGCCAGCACTTTGGGACAGGGCTACGAGCAGTACTTC. It translates to CASTLGQGYEQYF.

J is TRBJ2-2 and V is TRBV9, with no clear D. The germline V gene encodes CDR1 SGDLS and CDR2 YYNGEE. V was pared by 0 bases and J by 0 bases, with 3 bases between. This CDR3 region has 14 residues. The DNA for the CDR3 is TGTGCCAGCAGCGTAGGGACGAACACCGGGGAGCTGTTTTTT. It specifies CASSVGTNTGELFF.

The rearrangement links TRBV5-1 to TRBJ2-1; 10 bases line up with TRBD2. J gave up 15 bases and V 1 base, and 10 bases lay outside the gene matches. The CDR3 has 14 amino acids. In germline, CDR1 is SGHRS, CDR2 YFSETQ. CDR3 in amino acids: CASSLTSGIPLWFF. The CDR3 nucleotides are TGCGCCAGCAGCTTGACTAGCGGGATCCCCCTGTGGTTCTTC.

The V and J genes are TRBV11-3 and TRBJ1-1; TRBD1 is a possible D gene (6 bases). V was cut by 4 bases and J by 6 bases, with 15 bases left in between. Germline CDR1 SGHNT, CDR2 YENEEA. This CDR3 has 14 residues. The CDR3, as DNA: TGTGCCAGCAGCTCCGGACAGACGGGCGCTGAAGCTTTCTTT. Its translation is CASSSGQTGAEAFF. Drawing the rest from reference TRBV11-3 and TRBJ1-1, the complete variable domain is EAGVVQSPRYKIIEKKQPVAFWCNPISGHNTLYWYLQNLGQGPELLIRYENEEAVDDSQLPKDRFSAERLKGVDSTLKIQPAELGDSAVYLCASSSGQTGAEAFFGQGTRLTVV.

The chain employs TRBV4-1 and TRBJ2-7; the match to TRBD1 covers 9 bases. The junction had 9 bases not matched to a gene; V was cut back by 0 bases and J by 6 bases. This CDR3 is 16 amino acids long. The germline CDR1 and CDR2 sequences are MGHRA and YSYEKL. DNA for the CDR3: TGCGCCAGCAGCCAAGATAACCCCTGGACAGGGGCCGAGCAGTACTTC. Protein sequence: CASSQDNPWTGAEQYF.

This chain joins TRBV9 and TRBJ2-1; 9 nucleotides line up with TRBD2. Germline assignment: CDR1 SGDLS and CDR2 YYNGEE. Losses at the gene ends were 1 base for V and 6 bases for J; bases not matched to a gene: 14. The CDR3 has 18 amino acids. This CDR3 reads CASSVTHISGGRGNEQFF. The DNA for the CDR3 is TGTGCCAGCAGCGTAACCCATATTAGCGGGGGTAGGGGCAATGAGCAGTTCTTC.

The chain carries TRBV29-1 and TRBJ1-2; 10 nucleotides match TRBD1. Germline V gene data show CDR1 as SQVTM and CDR2 as ANQGSEA. The J segment lost 3 bases and the V segment lost 7 bases, leaving 8 bases of the junction unmatched. The CDR3 covers 14 residues. The CDR3 reads CSGGTGASDYGYTF. The CDR3 DNA is TGCAGCGGCGGGACAGGGGCATCCGACTATGGCTACACCTTC.